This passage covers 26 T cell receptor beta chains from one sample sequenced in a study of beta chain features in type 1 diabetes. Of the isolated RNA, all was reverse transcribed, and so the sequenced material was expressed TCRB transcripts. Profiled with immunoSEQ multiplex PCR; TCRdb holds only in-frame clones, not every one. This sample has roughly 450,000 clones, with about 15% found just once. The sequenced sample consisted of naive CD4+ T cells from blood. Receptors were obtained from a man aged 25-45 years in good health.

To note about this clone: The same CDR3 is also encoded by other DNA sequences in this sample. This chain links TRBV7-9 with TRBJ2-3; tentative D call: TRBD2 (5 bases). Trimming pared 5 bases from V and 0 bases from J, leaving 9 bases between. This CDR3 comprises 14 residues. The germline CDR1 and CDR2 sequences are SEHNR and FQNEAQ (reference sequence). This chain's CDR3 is CASSPGLSTDTQYF. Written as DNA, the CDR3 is TGTGCCAGCAGCCCCGGACTTAGCACAGATACGCAGTATTTT.

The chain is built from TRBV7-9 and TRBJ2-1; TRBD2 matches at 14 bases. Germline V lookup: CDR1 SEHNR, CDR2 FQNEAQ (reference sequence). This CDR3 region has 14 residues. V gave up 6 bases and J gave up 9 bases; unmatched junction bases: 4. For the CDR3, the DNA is TGTGCCAGCAGTGGGACTAGCGGGAGAACTGAGCAGTTCTTC. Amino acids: CASSGTSGRTEQFF.

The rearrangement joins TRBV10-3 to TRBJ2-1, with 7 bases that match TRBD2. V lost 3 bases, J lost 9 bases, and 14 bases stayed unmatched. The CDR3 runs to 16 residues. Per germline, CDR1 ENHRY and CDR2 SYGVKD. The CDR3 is CAISDNGAGVGGEQFF. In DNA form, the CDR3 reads TGTGCCATCAGTGATAATGGGGCGGGAGTTGGTGGTGAGCAGTTCTTC.

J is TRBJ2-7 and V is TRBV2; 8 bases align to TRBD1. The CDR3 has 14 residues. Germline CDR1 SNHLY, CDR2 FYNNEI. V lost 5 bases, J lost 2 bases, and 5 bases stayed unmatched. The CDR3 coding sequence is TGTGCCAGCAGTCCCGGGACAGGCCCCTACGAGCAGTACTTC. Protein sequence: CASSPGTGPYEQYF.

CDR3 DNA sequence: TGTGCCAGCAGGAGGGACTGGGACACTGAAGCTTTCTTT. Its translation is CASRRDWDTEAFF. The rearrangement joins TRBV7-9 to TRBJ1-1; possibly TRBD1 for D (5 bases). V lost 6 bases, J lost 3 bases, and 11 bases lay in between. CDR1 and CDR2 (germline): SEHNR, FQNEAQ (reference sequence). The CDR3 covers 13 residues.

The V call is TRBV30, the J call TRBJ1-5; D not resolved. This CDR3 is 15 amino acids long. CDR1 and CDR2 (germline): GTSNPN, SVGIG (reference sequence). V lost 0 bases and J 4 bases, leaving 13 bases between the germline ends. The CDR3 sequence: CAWSVRVGGNQPQHF. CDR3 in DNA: TGTGCCTGGAGTGTAAGGGTAGGTGGGAATCAGCCCCAGCATTTT.

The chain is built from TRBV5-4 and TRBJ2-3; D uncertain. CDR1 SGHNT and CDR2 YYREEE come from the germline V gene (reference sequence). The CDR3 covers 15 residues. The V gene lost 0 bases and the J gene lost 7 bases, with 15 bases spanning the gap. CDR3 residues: CASSLADLHGYTQYF. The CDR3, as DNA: TGTGCCAGCAGCTTGGCGGATCTCCATGGCTATACGCAGTATTTT.

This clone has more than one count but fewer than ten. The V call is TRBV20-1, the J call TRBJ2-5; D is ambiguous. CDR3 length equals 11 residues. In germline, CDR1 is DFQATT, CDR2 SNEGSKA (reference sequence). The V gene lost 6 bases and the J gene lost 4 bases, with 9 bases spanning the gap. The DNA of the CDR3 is TGCAGTGCCCACCCGGGAGAGACCCAGTACTTC. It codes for CSAHPGETQYF.

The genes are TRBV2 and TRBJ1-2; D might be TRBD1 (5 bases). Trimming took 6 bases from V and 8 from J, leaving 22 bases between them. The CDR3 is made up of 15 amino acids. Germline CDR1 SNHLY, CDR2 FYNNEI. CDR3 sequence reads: CASRYNWRGKDGYTF. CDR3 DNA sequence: TGTGCCAGCAGGTATAATTGGAGGGGAAAGGACGGCTACACCTTC.

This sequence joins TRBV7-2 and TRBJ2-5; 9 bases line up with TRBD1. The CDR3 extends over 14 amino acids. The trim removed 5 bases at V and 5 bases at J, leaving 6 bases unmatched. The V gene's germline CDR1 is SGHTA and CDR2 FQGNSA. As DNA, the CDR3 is TGTGCCAGCAGCAACACAGGGGGCGGGGAGACCCAGTACTTC. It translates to CASSNTGGGETQYF.

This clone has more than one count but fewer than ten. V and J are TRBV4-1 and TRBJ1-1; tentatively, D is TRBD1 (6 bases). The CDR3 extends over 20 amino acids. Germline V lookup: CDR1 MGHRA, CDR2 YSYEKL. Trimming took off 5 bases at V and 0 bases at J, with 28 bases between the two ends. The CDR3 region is CASSRFGLRRTESMNTEAFF. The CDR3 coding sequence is TGCGCCAGCAGCAGATTCGGGCTCCGTAGGACAGAAAGCATGAACACTGAAGCTTTCTTT.

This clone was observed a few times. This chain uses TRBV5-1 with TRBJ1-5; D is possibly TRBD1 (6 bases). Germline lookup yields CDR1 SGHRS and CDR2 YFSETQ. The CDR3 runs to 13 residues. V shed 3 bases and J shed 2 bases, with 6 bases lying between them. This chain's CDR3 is CASSSGGNQPQHF. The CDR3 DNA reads TGCGCCAGCAGCTCAGGGGGCAATCAGCCCCAGCATTTT. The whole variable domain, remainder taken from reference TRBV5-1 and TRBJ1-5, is KAGVTQTPRYLIKTRGQQVTLSCSPISGHRSVSWYQQTPGQGLQFLFEYFSETQRNKGNFPGRFSGRQFSNSRSEMNVSTLELGDSALYLCASSSGGNQPQHFGDGTRLSIL.

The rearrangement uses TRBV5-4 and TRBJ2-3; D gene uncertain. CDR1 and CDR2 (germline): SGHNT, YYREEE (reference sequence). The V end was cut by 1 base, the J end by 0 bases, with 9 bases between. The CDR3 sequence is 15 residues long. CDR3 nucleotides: TGTGCCAGCAGCTTGTTCAGAATGAGCACAGATACGCAGTATTTT. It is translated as CASSLFRMSTDTQYF.

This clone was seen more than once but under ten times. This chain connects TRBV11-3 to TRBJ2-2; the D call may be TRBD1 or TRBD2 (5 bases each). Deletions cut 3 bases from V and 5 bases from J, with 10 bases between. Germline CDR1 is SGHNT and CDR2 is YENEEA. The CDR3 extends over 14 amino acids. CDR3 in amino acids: CASSFDSGTGELFF. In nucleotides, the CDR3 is TGTGCCAGCAGCTTCGACAGCGGAACCGGGGAGCTGTTTTTT.

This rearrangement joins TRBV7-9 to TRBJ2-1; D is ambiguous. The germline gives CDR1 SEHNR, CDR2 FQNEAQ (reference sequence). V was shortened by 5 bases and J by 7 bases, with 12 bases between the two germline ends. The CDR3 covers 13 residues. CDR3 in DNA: TGTGCCAGCAGCGCCCTATCCAAGAATGAGCAGTTCTTC. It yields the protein CASSALSKNEQFF.

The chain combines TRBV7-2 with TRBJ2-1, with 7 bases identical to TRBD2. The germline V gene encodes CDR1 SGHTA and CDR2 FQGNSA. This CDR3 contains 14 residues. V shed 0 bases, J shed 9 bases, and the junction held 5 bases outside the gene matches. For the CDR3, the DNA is TGTGCCAGCAGCTTAGCTACTAGCGTAAGTGAGCAGTTCTTC. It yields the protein CASSLATSVSEQFF.

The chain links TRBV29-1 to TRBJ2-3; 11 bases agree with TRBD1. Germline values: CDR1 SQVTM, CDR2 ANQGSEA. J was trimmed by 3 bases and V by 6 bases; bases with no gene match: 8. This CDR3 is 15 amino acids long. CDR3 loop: CSVDRGRLGTDTQYF. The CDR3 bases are TGCAGCGTGGACAGGGGGCGTTTGGGGACAGATACGCAGTATTTT.

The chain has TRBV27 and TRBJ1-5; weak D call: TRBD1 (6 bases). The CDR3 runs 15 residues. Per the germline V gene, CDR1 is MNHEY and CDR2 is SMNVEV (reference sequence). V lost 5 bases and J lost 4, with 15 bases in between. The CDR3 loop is CASSRLTGINQPQHF. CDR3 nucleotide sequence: TGTGCCAGCAGTAGGCTTACAGGGATAAATCAGCCCCAGCATTTT.

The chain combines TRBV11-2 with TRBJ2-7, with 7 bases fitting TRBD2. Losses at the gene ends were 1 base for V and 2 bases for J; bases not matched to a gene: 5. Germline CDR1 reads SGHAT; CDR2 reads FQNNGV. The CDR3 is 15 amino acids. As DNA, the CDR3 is TGTGCCAGCAGCTTAGTGGCTAGCGGTCCCTACGAGCAGTACTTC. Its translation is CASSLVASGPYEQYF.

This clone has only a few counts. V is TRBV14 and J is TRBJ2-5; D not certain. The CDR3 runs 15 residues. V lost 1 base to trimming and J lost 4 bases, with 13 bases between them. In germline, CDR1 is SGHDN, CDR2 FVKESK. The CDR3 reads CASSQGSPRGETQYF. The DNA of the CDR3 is TGTGCCAGCAGCCAAGGATCTCCACGAGGAGAGACCCAGTACTTC.

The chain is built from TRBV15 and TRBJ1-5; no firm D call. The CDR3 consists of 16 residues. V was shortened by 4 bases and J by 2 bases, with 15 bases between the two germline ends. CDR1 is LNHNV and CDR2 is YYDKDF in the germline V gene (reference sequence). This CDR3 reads CATSTERGGGNQPQHF. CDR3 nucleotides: TGTGCCACCAGCACCGAGCGGGGTGGGGGCAATCAGCCCCAGCATTTT.

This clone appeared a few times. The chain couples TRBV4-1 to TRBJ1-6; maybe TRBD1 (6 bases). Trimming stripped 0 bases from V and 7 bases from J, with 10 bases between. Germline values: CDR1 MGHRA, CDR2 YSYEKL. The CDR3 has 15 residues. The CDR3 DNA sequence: TGCGCCAGCAGCCAAGACCAGGGGCGGAATTCACCCCTCCACTTT. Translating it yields CASSQDQGRNSPLHF.

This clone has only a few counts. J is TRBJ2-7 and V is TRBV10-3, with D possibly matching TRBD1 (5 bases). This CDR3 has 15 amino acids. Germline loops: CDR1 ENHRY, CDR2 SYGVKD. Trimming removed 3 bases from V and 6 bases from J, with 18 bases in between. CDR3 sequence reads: CAISERGLLTCEQYV. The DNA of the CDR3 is TGTGCCATCAGTGAAAGGGGATTATTGACGTGCGAGCAGTACGTC.

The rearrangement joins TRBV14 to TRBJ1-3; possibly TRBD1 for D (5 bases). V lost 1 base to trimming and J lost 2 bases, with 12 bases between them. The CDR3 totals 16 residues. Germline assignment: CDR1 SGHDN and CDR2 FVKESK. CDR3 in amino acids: CASSQGRERTGNTIYF. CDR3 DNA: TGTGCCAGCAGCCAAGGCAGGGAACGGACTGGAAACACCATATATTTT.

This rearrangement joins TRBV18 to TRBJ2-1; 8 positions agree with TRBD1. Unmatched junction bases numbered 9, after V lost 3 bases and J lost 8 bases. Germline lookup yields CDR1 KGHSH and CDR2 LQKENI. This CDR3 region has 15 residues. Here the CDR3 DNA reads TGTGCCAGCTCACCCGACAGGGGTTTATTGGATGAGCAGTTCTTC. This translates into CASSPDRGLLDEQFF.

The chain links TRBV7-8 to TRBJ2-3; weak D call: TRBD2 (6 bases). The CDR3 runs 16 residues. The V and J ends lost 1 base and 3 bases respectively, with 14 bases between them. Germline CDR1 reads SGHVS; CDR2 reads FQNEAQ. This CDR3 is CASSLGGVSGTDTQYF. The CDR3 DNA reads TGTGCCAGCAGCTTAGGGGGAGTTAGCGGAACAGATACGCAGTATTTT. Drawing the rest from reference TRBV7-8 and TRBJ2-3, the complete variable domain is GAGVSQSPRYKVAKRGQDVALRCDPISGHVSLFWYQQALGQGPEFLTYFQNEAQLDKSGLPSDRFFAERPEGSVSTLKIQRTQQEDSAVYLCASSLGGVSGTDTQYFGPGTRLTVL.